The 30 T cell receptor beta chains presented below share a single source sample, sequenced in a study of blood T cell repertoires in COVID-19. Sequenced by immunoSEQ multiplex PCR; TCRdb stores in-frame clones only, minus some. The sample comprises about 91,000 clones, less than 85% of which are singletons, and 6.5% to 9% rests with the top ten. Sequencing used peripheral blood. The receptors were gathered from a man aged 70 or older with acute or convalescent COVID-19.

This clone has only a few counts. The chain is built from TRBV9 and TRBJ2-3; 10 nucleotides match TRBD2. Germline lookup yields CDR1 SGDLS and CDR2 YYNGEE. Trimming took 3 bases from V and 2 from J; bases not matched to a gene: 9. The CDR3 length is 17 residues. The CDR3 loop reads CASSERGGLNPTDTQYF. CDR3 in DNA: TGTGCCAGCAGCGAGCGGGGGGGGCTCAACCCCACAGATACGCAGTATTTT.

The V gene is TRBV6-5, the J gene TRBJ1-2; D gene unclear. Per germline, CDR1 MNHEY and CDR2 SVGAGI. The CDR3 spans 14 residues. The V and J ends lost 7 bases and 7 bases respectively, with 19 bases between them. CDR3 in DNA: TGTGCCAGCACTCTAAATCGTAGGGAGGGTGGCTACACCTTC. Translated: CASTLNRREGGYTF.

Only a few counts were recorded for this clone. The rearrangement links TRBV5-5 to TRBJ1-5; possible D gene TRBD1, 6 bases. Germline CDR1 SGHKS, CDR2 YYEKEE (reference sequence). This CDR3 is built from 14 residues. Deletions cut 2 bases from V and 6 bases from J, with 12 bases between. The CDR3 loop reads CASSLQGGSQPQHF. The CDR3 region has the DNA TGTGCCAGCAGCTTACAGGGTGGGAGTCAGCCCCAGCATTTT.

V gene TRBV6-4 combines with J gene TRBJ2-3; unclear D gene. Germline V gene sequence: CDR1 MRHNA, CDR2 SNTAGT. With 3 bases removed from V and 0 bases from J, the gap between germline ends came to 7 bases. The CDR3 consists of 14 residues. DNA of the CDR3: TGTGCCAGCAGTGAGACACATAGCACAGATACGCAGTATTTT. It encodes CASSETHSTDTQYF.

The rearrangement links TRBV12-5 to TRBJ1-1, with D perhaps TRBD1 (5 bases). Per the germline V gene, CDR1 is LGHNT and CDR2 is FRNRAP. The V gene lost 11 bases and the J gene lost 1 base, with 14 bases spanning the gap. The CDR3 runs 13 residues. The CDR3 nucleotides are TGTGCTCCACCCCAGGGTCAGAACACTGAAGCTTTCTTT. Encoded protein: CAPPQGQNTEAFF.

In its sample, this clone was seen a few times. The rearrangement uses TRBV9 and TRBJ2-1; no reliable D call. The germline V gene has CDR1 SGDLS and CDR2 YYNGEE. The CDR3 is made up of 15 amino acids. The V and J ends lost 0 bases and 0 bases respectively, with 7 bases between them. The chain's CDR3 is CASSVDSYSYNEQFF. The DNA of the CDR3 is TGTGCCAGCAGCGTAGACTCCTACTCCTACAATGAGCAGTTCTTC.

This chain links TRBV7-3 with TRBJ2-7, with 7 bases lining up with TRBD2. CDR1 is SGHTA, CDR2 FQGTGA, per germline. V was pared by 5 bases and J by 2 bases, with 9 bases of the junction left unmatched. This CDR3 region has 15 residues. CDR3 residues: CASSQGTSAPYEQYF. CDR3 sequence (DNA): TGTGCCAGCAGCCAAGGCACTAGCGCTCCCTACGAGCAGTACTTC.

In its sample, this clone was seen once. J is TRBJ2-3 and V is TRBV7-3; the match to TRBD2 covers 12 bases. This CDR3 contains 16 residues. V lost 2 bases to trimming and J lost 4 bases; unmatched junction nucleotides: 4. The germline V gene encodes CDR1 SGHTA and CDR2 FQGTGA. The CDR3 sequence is CASSLGLAGSADTQYF. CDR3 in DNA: TGTGCCAGCAGCTTAGGACTAGCGGGATCGGCAGATACGCAGTATTTT.

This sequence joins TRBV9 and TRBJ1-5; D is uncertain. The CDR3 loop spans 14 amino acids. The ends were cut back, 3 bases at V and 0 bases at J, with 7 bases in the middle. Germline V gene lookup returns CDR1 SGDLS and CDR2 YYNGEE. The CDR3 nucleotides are TGTGCCAGCAGCGGAACTTCTAGCAATCAGCCCCAGCATTTT. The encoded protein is CASSGTSSNQPQHF.

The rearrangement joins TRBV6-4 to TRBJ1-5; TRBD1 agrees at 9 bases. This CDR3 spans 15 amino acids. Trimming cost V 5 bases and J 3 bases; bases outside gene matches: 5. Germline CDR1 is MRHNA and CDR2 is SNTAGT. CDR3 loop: CASSPGTGPNQPQHF. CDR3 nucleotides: TGTGCCAGCAGTCCGGGGACAGGGCCCAATCAGCCCCAGCATTTT.

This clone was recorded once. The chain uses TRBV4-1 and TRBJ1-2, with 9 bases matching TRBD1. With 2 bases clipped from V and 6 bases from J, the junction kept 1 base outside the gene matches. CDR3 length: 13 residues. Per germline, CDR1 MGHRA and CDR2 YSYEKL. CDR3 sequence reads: CASSQRTGDGYTF. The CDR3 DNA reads TGCGCCAGCAGCCAAAGGACAGGGGATGGCTACACCTTC.

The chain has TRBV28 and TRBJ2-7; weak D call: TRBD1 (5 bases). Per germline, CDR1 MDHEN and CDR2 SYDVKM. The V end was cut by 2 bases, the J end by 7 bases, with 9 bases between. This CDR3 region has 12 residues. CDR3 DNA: TGTGCCAGCAGTTTAACAGGACGTGAGCAGTACTTC. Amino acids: CASSLTGREQYF.

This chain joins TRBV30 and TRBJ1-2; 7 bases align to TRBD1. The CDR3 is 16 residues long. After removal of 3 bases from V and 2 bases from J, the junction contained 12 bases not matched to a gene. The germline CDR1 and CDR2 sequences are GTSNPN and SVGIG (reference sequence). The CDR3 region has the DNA TGTGCCTGGAGGGGAGACCTGACAGGGATGAACTATGGCTACACCTTC. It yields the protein CAWRGDLTGMNYGYTF.

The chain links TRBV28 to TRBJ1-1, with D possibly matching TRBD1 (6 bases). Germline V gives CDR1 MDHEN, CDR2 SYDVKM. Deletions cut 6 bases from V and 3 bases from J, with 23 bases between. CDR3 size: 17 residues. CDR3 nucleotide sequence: TGTGCCAGCAGCCAACCACCGGGGGGCTGGAGCGACACTGAAGCTTTCTTT. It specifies CASSQPPGGWSDTEAFF.

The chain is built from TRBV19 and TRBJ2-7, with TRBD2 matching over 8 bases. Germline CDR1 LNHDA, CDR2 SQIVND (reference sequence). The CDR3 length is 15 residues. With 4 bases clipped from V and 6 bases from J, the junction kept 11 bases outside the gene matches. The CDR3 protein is CASSTLSGDTPEQYF. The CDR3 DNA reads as TGTGCCAGTAGTACCCTTAGCGGGGACACCCCCGAGCAGTACTTC.

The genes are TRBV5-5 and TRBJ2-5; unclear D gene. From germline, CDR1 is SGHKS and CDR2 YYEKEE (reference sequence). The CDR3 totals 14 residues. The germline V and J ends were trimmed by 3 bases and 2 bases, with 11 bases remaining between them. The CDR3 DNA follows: TGTGCCAGCAGCTGGAAAGGCGGACAAGAGACCCAGTACTTC. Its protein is CASSWKGGQETQYF.

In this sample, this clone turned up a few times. The CDR3 protein is CASRTSGGQSYTF. The CDR3 nucleotides are TGTGCCAGCAGGACGTCAGGGGGGCAAAGCTACACCTTC. The chain combines TRBV7-9 with TRBJ1-2; 7 positions agree with TRBD1. Germline trimming cut 6 bases from V and 9 bases from J; bases unmatched to any gene: 10. Germline-derived CDR1 and CDR2 are SEHNR and FQNEAQ (reference sequence). The length of the CDR3 is 13 residues.

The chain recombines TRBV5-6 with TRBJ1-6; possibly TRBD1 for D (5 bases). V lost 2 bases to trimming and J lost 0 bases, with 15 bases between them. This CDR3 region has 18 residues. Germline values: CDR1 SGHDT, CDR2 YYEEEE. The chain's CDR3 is CASSFDSDMSSYNSPLHF. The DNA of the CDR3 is TGTGCCAGCAGCTTCGACAGCGATATGAGCTCCTATAATTCACCCCTCCACTTT.

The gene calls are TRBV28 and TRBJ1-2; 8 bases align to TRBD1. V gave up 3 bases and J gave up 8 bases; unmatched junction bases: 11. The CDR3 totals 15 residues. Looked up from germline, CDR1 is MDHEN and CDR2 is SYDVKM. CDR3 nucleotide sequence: TGTGCCAGCAGTTTGGCCGGGACAGGTAATGAAGGCTACACCTTC. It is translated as CASSLAGTGNEGYTF.

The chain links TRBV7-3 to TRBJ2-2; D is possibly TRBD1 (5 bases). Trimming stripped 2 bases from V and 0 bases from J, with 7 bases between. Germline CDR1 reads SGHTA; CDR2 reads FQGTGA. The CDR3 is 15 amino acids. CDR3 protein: CASSLQGPNTGELFF. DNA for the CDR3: TGTGCCAGCAGCTTACAGGGCCCGAACACCGGGGAGCTGTTTTTT.

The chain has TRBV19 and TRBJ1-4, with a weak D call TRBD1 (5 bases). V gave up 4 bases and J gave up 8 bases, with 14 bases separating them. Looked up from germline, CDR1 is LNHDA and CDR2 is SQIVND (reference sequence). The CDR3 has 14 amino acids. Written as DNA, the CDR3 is TGTGCCAGTAGTACGGAGGGGTCGAGAGAAAAACTGTTTTTT. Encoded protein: CASSTEGSREKLFF.

For the CDR3, the DNA is TGTGCCAGCAGCATGTCGACAGGCTCCTACAATGAGCAGTTCTTC. Translating gives CASSMSTGSYNEQFF. The chain joins TRBV5-4 to TRBJ2-1; tentatively, D is TRBD1 (6 bases). The CDR3 is 15 residues long. CDR1 is SGHNT, CDR2 YYREEE, per germline (reference sequence). V was trimmed by 4 bases and J by 0 bases, leaving 11 bases between them.

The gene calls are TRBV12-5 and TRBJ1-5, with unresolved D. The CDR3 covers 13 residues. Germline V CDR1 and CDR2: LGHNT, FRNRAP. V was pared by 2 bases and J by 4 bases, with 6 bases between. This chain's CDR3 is CASGLRSNQPQHF. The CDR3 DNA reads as TGTGCTAGTGGTTTGCGGAGTAATCAGCCCCAGCATTTT.

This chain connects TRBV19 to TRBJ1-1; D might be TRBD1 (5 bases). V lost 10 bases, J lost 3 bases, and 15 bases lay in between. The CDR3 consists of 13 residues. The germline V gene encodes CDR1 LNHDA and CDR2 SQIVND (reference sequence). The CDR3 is CATARGRDTEAFF. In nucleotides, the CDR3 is TGTGCCACTGCAAGGGGAAGGGACACTGAAGCTTTCTTT. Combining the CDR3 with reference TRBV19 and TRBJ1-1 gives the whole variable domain DGGITQSPKYLFRKEGQNVTLSCEQNLNHDAMYWYRQDPGQGLRLIYYSQIVNDFQKGDIAEGYSVSREKKESFPLTVTSAQKNPTAFYLCATARGRDTEAFFGQGTRLTVV.

The CDR3 is CSVDLQGGTEAFF. The CDR3 bases are TGCAGCGTTGACCTCCAAGGGGGCACTGAAGCTTTCTTT. The V and J genes are TRBV29-1 and TRBJ1-1, with a tentative D call TRBD1 (6 bases). CDR1 is SQVTM and CDR2 is ANQGSEA in the germline V gene. CDR3 length equals 13 residues. V was shortened by 3 bases and J by 4 bases, with 12 bases between the two germline ends. Based on the CDR3 plus reference TRBV29-1 and TRBJ1-1, the full variable domain is SAVISQKPSRDICQRGTSLTIQCQVDSQVTMMFWYRQQPGQSLTLIATANQGSEATYESGFVIDKFPISRPNLTFSTLTVSNMSPEDSSIYLCSVDLQGGTEAFFGQGTRLTVV.

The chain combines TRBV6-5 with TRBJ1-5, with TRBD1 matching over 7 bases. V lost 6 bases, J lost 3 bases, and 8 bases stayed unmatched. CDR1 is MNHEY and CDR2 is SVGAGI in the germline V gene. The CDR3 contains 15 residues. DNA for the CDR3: TGTGCCAGCAGGCCCAAGGACAGGTTCAATCAGCCCCAGCATTTT. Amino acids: CASRPKDRFNQPQHF.

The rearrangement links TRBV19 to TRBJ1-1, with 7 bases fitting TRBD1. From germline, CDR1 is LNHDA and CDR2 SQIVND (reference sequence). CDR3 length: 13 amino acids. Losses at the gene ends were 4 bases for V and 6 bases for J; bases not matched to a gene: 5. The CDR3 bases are TGTGCCAGTAGTACAGGGGGGAGCTCTGAAGCTTTCTTT. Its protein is CASSTGGSSEAFF.

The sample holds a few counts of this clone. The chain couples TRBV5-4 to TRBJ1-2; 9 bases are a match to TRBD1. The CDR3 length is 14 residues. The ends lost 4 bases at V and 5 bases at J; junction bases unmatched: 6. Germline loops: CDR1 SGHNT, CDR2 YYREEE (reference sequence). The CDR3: CASSLGQGQYGYTF. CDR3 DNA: TGTGCCAGCAGCCTCGGACAGGGGCAGTATGGCTACACCTTC.

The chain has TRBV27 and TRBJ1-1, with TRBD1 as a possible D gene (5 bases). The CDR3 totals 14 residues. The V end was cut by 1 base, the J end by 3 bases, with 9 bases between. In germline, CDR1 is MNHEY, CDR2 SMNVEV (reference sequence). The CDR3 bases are TGTGCCAGCAGTTTATATGGGGCCCACACTGAAGCTTTCTTT. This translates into CASSLYGAHTEAFF.

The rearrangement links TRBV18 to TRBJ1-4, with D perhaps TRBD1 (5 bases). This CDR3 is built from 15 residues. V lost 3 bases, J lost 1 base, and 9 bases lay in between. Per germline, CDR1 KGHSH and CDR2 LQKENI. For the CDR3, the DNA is TGTGCCAGCTCACCGCCCGACAGAACTAATGAAAAACTGTTTTTT. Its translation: CASSPPDRTNEKLFF. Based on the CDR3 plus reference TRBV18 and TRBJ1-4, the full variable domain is NAGVMQNPRHLVRRRGQEARLRCSPMKGHSHVYWYRQLPEEGLKFMVYLQKENIIDESGMPKERFSAEFPKEGPSILRIQQVVRGDSAAYFCASSPPDRTNEKLFFGSGTQLSVL.